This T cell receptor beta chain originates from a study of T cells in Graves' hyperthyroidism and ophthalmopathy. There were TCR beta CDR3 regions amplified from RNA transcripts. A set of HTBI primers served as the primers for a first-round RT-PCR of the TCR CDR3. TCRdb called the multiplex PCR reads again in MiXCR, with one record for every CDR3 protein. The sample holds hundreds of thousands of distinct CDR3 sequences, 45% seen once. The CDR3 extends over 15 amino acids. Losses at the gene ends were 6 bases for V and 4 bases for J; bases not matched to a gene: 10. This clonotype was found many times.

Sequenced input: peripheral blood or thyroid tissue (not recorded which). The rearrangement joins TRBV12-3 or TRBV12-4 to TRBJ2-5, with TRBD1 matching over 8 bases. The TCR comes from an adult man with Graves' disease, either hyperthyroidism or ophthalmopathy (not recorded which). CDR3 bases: TGTGCCAGCAGCCTACGGACAGGGTCAGGAGAGACCCAGTACTTC. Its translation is CASSLRTGSGETQYF.